This passage covers 15 T cell receptor beta chains from one sample sequenced in a study of shared clonotypes between healthy human individuals. Measured with immunoSEQ multiplex PCR; TCRdb has only the in-frame clones, and not every one. The sample has about 380,000 clones; about 96% are singletons. Source material: memory CD8+ T cells sorted from blood. Subset denoted: CD45RO+ cells pooled with CCR7-negative TemRA cells. The receptors here all came from a man in his thirties or forties in good health.

The rearrangement joins TRBV18 to TRBJ2-7; D possibly corresponds to TRBD1 (6 bases). The CDR3 loop spans 13 amino acids. Germline CDR1 and CDR2: KGHSH and LQKENI. Trimming cost V 1 base and J 6 bases, with 10 bases left between them. The CDR3 here is CASSPQVGGEQYF. CDR3 nucleotides: TGTGCCAGCTCACCACAAGTAGGGGGCGAGCAGTACTTC.

V is TRBV7-6 and J is TRBJ1-1; no clear D gene. Between the trimmed V and J ends, which lost 5 bases and 3 bases, there was a span of 19 bases. The CDR3 runs 16 residues. The germline gives CDR1 SGHVS, CDR2 FNYEAQ. Here the CDR3 reads CASSNERGFTDTEAFF. The CDR3 DNA reads as TGTGCCAGCAGCAATGAAAGAGGGTTCACGGACACTGAAGCTTTCTTT.

The J gene is TRBJ2-1, the V gene TRBV30, with TRBD2 as a possible D gene (6 bases). The CDR3 totals 14 residues. V was cut by 0 bases and J by 9 bases, with 15 bases left in between. Per germline, CDR1 GTSNPN and CDR2 SVGIG (reference sequence). The CDR3: CAWSVTGALAEQFF. The CDR3 DNA reads as TGTGCCTGGAGTGTCACGGGAGCGCTCGCTGAGCAGTTCTTC.

This clone is a singleton in its sample. The chain is built from TRBV19 and TRBJ2-3; no definite D call. The V gene lost 7 bases and the J gene lost 3 bases, with 17 bases spanning the gap. Looked up from germline, CDR1 is LNHDA and CDR2 is SQIVND (reference sequence). The CDR3 length is 15 residues. The DNA for the CDR3 is TGTGCCAGTACCCTCGGATCGGCTCGGACAGATACGCAGTATTTT. Protein: CASTLGSARTDTQYF.

This clone was recorded a few times. The CDR3 nucleotides are TGTGCCAGCAGTCCTTGGGACGGTGAAGCTTTCTTT. Amino acid sequence: CASSPWDGEAFF. The rearrangement joins TRBV27 to TRBJ1-1, with a possible D match to TRBD1 (5 bases). The CDR3 runs to 12 residues. In germline, CDR1 is MNHEY, CDR2 SMNVEV (reference sequence). Trimming stripped 5 bases from V and 7 bases from J, with 11 bases between.

In this sample, this clone turned up once. Within the sample, other DNA sequences also encode this same CDR3. The V gene is TRBV28, the J gene TRBJ2-3, with TRBD2 as a possible D gene (6 bases). Germline CDR1 is MDHEN and CDR2 is SYDVKM. The CDR3 contains 15 residues. Deletions cut 2 bases from V and 1 base from J, with 10 bases between. The DNA for the CDR3 is TGTGCCAGCAGTTTACCCGGGGGAGGCACAGATACGCAGTATTTT. Its protein product is CASSLPGGGTDTQYF.

The chain employs TRBV19 and TRBJ1-2; D not certain. The V end was cut by 2 bases, the J end by 2 bases, with 12 bases between. The germline CDR1 and CDR2 sequences are LNHDA and SQIVND (reference sequence). The CDR3 contains 15 residues. The CDR3 nucleotides read TGTGCCAGTAGTATATATAGCGGCAGCAACTATGGCTACACCTTC. Protein sequence: CASSIYSGSNYGYTF.

The CDR3 loop is CASSLDSSYNEQFF. As DNA, the CDR3 is TGTGCCAGCAGCTTGGACAGCTCCTACAATGAGCAGTTCTTC. The chain is built from TRBV5-4 and TRBJ2-1; D not certain. Germline CDR1 reads SGHNT; CDR2 reads YYREEE (reference sequence). This CDR3 spans 14 amino acids. V was pared by 0 bases and J by 0 bases, with 4 bases between.

The chain employs TRBV5-1 and TRBJ2-5; 14 positions agree with TRBD2. Per the germline V gene, CDR1 is SGHRS and CDR2 is YFSETQ. Trimming removed 4 bases from V and 5 bases from J; junction bases left unmatched: 22. The CDR3 is 21 amino acids. The CDR3 sequence: CASSPERGLGLAGGGRETQYF. CDR3 DNA sequence: TGCGCCAGCAGCCCAGAACGGGGTTTAGGACTAGCGGGAGGCGGGCGGGAGACCCAGTACTTC.

The V gene is TRBV30, the J gene TRBJ2-2, with D perhaps TRBD2 (6 bases). V was cut by 1 base and J by 7 bases, with 13 bases left in between. Germline V gene data show CDR1 as GTSNPN and CDR2 as SVGIG (reference sequence). This CDR3 is built from 14 residues. CDR3 DNA sequence: TGTGCCTGGAGTGGAAAGGGGAGGTACGGGGAGCTGTTTTTT. It is translated as CAWSGKGRYGELFF.

The rearrangement links TRBV6-6 to TRBJ1-5, with D perhaps TRBD1 (5 bases). The V end was cut by 1 base, the J end by 4 bases, with 14 bases between. CDR1 and CDR2 (germline): MNHNY, SVGAGI (reference sequence). The CDR3 contains 16 residues. CDR3 nucleotide sequence: TGTGCCAGCAGTTACTATTTTATAGGGGAGAATCAGCCCCAGCATTTT. Translating it yields CASSYYFIGENQPQHF.

The chain has TRBV2 and TRBJ2-5; 7 nucleotides match TRBD2. This CDR3 has 14 amino acids. Germline trimming cut 1 base from V and 3 bases from J; bases unmatched to any gene: 2. Germline V gene sequence: CDR1 SNHLY, CDR2 FYNNEI. For the CDR3, the DNA is TGTGCCAGCAGTGAAGGGCTAGCGGAAGAGACCCAGTACTTC. This gives the protein CASSEGLAEETQYF. Filled out from reference TRBV2 and TRBJ2-5, the complete variable domain reads EPEVTQTPSHQVTQMGQEVILRCVPISNHLYFYWYRQILGQKVEFLVSFYNNEISEKSEIFDDQFSVERPDGSNFTLKIRSTKLEDSAMYFCASSEGLAEETQYFGPGTRLLVL.

The chain recombines TRBV5-1 with TRBJ1-5; D gene unclear. Trimming left V 0 bases short and J 4 bases short, with 5 bases between. This CDR3 has 13 residues. The germline V gene has CDR1 SGHRS and CDR2 YFSETQ. The CDR3 loop is CASSLGTNQPQHF. The CDR3 bases are TGCGCCAGCAGCTTGGGGACTAATCAGCCCCAGCATTTT.

The J gene is TRBJ2-2, the V gene TRBV6-1; the D call may be TRBD1 or TRBD2 (5 bases each). The germline V gene encodes CDR1 MNHNS and CDR2 SASEGT. The CDR3 extends over 15 amino acids. Trimming removed 8 bases at V and 5 bases at J, with 18 bases between. The CDR3 sequence: CASRSPWGLTGELFF. The CDR3, as DNA: TGTGCCAGCCGATCCCCTTGGGGGTTAACCGGGGAGCTGTTTTTT.

The V gene is TRBV29-1, the J gene TRBJ2-4, with D uncertain. Germline V gene sequence: CDR1 SQVTM, CDR2 ANQGSEA. V was shortened by 6 bases and J by 8 bases, with 17 bases between the two germline ends. This CDR3 has 13 residues. The CDR3 here is CSVLQGIGYIQYF. DNA for the CDR3: TGCAGCGTACTGCAAGGAATAGGATACATTCAGTACTTC. Using reference TRBV29-1 and TRBJ2-4 for the parts outside the CDR3, the full variable domain is SAVISQKPSRDICQRGTSLTIQCQVDSQVTMMFWYRQQPGQSLTLIATANQGSEATYESGFVIDKFPISRPNLTFSTLTVSNMSPEDSSIYLCSVLQGIGYIQYFGAGTRLSVL.